The rows below give T cell receptor beta chains drawn from one sample of a study of Ad26.COV2.S vaccination and SARS-CoV-2 variants. This table comes from immunoSEQ multiplex PCR, and its TCRdb copy is limited to in-frame clones, with some not included. The table has nearly 400,000 clones, about 88% seen once. The sequenced sample was peripheral blood, obtained in a trial of Ad26.COV2.S vaccine versus placebo. The receptors here all came from a person between 18 and 65 years old who received the Ad26.COV2.S COVID-19 vaccine or a placebo. The CDR3 runs from the conserved cysteine through the conserved F or W. D genes are given only for firm matches. Some rows mark clone size as missing; the rest say once, few, many or name a class of expanded clone.

v_gene: TRBV9; len: 12; abundance: NA; d_gene: NA; j_gene: TRBJ2-7; CDR3nt: TGTGCCAGCAGCGCCGCCGGGACAGAGCAGTACTTC; CDR3aa: CASSAAGTEQYF
v_gene: TRBV3-1/TRBV3-2; len: 15; abundance: NA; d_gene: TRBD1; j_gene: TRBJ1-2; CDR3nt: TGTGCCAGCAGCCCTGAAGGACAGGCTGGCTATGGCTACACCTTC; CDR3aa: CASSPEGQAGYGYTF
v_gene: TRBV29-1; len: 14; abundance: NA; d_gene: NA; j_gene: TRBJ2-1; CDR3nt: TGCAGCGTCGCCGCAGGGGGGGGTTACAATGAGCAGTTCTTC; CDR3aa: CSVAAGGGYNEQFF
v_gene: TRBV28; len: 14; abundance: once; d_gene: NA; j_gene: TRBJ1-1; CDR3nt: TGTGCCAGCAGTTACGGGACGGCAAACACTGAAGCTTTCTTT; CDR3aa: CASSYGTANTEAFF
v_gene: TRBV12-5; len: 15; abundance: NA; d_gene: NA; j_gene: TRBJ1-5; CDR3nt: TGTGCTAGTGGTTTGGGGGGGGCCGACAATCAGCCCCAGCATTTT; CDR3aa: CASGLGGADNQPQHF
v_gene: TRBV6-5; len: 14; abundance: once; d_gene: TRBD1; j_gene: TRBJ2-7; CDR3nt: TGTGCCAGCAGTTTCCGGGACAGGGGGTCCGAGCAGTACTTC; CDR3aa: CASSFRDRGSEQYF
v_gene: TRBV25-1; len: 17; abundance: NA; d_gene: TRBD2; j_gene: TRBJ2-3; CDR3nt: TGTGCCAGCAGTGAATCGGTCGGTCTAGCGGGAGCAGATACGCAGTATTTT; CDR3aa: CASSESVGLAGADTQYF
v_gene: TRBV12-3/TRBV12-4; len: 11; abundance: NA; d_gene: NA; j_gene: TRBJ2-5; CDR3nt: TGTGCCAGCAGTTTATCGGTGACCCAGTACTTC; CDR3aa: CASSLSVTQYF
v_gene: TRBV5-1; len: 16; abundance: NA; d_gene: TRBD1; j_gene: TRBJ1-1; CDR3nt: TGCGCCAGCAGCTTGGTAGGGACAGCGGAAAACGATGAAGCTTTCTTT; CDR3aa: CASSLVGTAENDEAFF
v_gene: TRBV4-1; len: 17; abundance: NA; d_gene: TRBD2; j_gene: TRBJ2-2; CDR3nt: TGCGCCAGCAGCGGACTAGCGGCGTCACACGGCGGCGGGGAGCTGTTTTTT; CDR3aa: CASSGLAASHGGGELFF
v_gene: TRBV27; len: 18; abundance: NA; d_gene: TRBD2; j_gene: TRBJ2-7; CDR3nt: TGTGCCAGCAGTTTAACCGGACTAGCGGGCCTAAGCTCCTACGAGCAGTACTTC; CDR3aa: CASSLTGLAGLSSYEQYF
v_gene: TRBV7-9; len: 16; abundance: NA; d_gene: TRBD2; j_gene: TRBJ2-5; CDR3nt: TGTGCCAGCAGCCCGGGGACTAGCGGGAGTGGGGAGACCCAGTACTTC; CDR3aa: CASSPGTSGSGETQYF
v_gene: TRBV7-8; len: 15; abundance: NA; d_gene: TRBD1; j_gene: TRBJ2-7; CDR3nt: TGTGCCAGCAGCCTAGGGGGGACAGGGGGCTACGAGCAGTACTTC; CDR3aa: CASSLGGTGGYEQYF
v_gene: TRBV12-5; len: 14; abundance: NA; d_gene: NA; j_gene: TRBJ1-1; CDR3nt: TGTGCTAGTGGTTCACAGGGAGTCCACACTGAAGCTTTCTTT; CDR3aa: CASGSQGVHTEAFF
v_gene: TRBV21-1; len: 16; abundance: NA; d_gene: NA; j_gene: TRBJ2-2; CDR3nt: TGTGCCAGCAGCAAAAAGGAGGGCGGGATTGAGGGGGAGCTGTTTTTT; CDR3aa: CASSKKEGGIEGELFF
v_gene: TRBV6-5; len: 14; abundance: NA; d_gene: NA; j_gene: TRBJ1-1; CDR3nt: TGTGCCAGCAGCCTAGAGGGGGGAAGCGCTGAAGCTTTCTTT; CDR3aa: CASSLEGGSAEAFF
v_gene: TRBV7-2; len: 19; abundance: NA; d_gene: TRBD1; j_gene: TRBJ2-1; CDR3nt: TGTGCCAGCAGCTTAGTTGGGACAGGGCCCCAAAGCTCCTACAATGAGCAGTTCTTC; CDR3aa: CASSLVGTGPQSSYNEQFF
v_gene: TRBV27; len: 15; abundance: NA; d_gene: TRBD1; j_gene: TRBJ2-2; CDR3nt: TGTGCCAGCAGTTTCGACAGGGGAGGTTACGGGGAGCTGTTTTTT; CDR3aa: CASSFDRGGYGELFF
v_gene: TRBV5-4; len: 15; abundance: few; d_gene: TRBD2; j_gene: TRBJ2-1; CDR3nt: TGTGCCAGCAGCCCTAGCGGGAGGGGTTATCGGGAGCAGTTCTTC; CDR3aa: CASSPSGRGYREQFF
v_gene: TRBV5-8; len: 16; abundance: NA; d_gene: NA; j_gene: TRBJ2-5; CDR3nt: TGTGCCAGCAGCCCCCGAACTAGAACTGGTGTGTCTGCCCAGTACTTC; CDR3aa: CASSPRTRTGVSAQYF
v_gene: TRBV5-5; len: 15; abundance: NA; d_gene: NA; j_gene: TRBJ2-7; CDR3nt: TGTGCCAGCAGCTCCACCTACAGGGACACCTACGAGCAGTACTTC; CDR3aa: CASSSTYRDTYEQYF
v_gene: TRBV7-9; len: 13; abundance: NA; d_gene: NA; j_gene: TRBJ2-7; CDR3nt: TGTGCCATAACCGGGACCCCCCTAGACGAGCAGTACTTC; CDR3aa: CAITGTPLDEQYF
v_gene: TRBV27; len: 14; abundance: few; d_gene: TRBD1; j_gene: TRBJ2-7; CDR3nt: TGTGCCAGCAGTGCGACAGGGGGCTTCTACGAGCAGTACTTC; CDR3aa: CASSATGGFYEQYF
v_gene: TRBV2; len: 11; abundance: NA; d_gene: NA; j_gene: TRBJ1-4; CDR3nt: TGTGCCAGCATGAGTAATGAAAAACTGTTTTTT; CDR3aa: CASMSNEKLFF
v_gene: TRBV7-9; len: 14; abundance: NA; d_gene: NA; j_gene: TRBJ1-6; CDR3nt: TGTGCCAGCAGCTTTCTTACGGTTAATTCACCCCTCCACTTT; CDR3aa: CASSFLTVNSPLHF
v_gene: TRBV7-9; len: 16; abundance: NA; d_gene: TRBD1; j_gene: TRBJ1-6; CDR3nt: TGTGCCAGCAGCTTAAGGGGACAGGGGCCCGATTCACCCCTCCACTTT; CDR3aa: CASSLRGQGPDSPLHF
v_gene: TRBV5-1; len: 16; abundance: NA; d_gene: NA; j_gene: TRBJ2-1; CDR3nt: TGCGCCAGCAGCTTGAGGGCGGACATGACATACAATGAGCAGTTCTTC; CDR3aa: CASSLRADMTYNEQFF
v_gene: TRBV29-1; len: 20; abundance: NA; d_gene: TRBD2; j_gene: TRBJ2-7; CDR3nt: TGCAGCGTTGAAGTACTAGAAAGGAGCACTAGCGGGAGGGCCATCCTCGAGCAGTACTTC; CDR3aa: CSVEVLERSTSGRAILEQYF
v_gene: TRBV12-3/TRBV12-4; len: 13; abundance: NA; d_gene: NA; j_gene: TRBJ2-1; CDR3nt: TGTGCCAGCAGTTTATTGGGTCAGGCTGAGCAGTTCTTC; CDR3aa: CASSLLGQAEQFF
v_gene: TRBV6-2/TRBV6-3; len: 16; abundance: NA; d_gene: TRBD2; j_gene: TRBJ2-1; CDR3nt: TGTGCCAGCAGTTACCGGCCGGGAGGCCCAAACAATGAGCAGTTCTTC; CDR3aa: CASSYRPGGPNNEQFF
v_gene: TRBV18; len: 13; abundance: NA; d_gene: NA; j_gene: TRBJ2-5; CDR3nt: TGTGCCAGCTCACCACAGGGACAAGAGACCCAGTACTTC; CDR3aa: CASSPQGQETQYF
v_gene: TRBV11-3; len: 12; abundance: once; d_gene: TRBD2; j_gene: TRBJ2-1; CDR3nt: TGTGCCAGCACTAGCGGATACAATGAGCAGTTCTTC; CDR3aa: CASTSGYNEQFF
v_gene: TRBV19; len: 14; abundance: NA; d_gene: TRBD1; j_gene: TRBJ2-2; CDR3nt: TGTGCCAGTGGCCCGACAGGGGGGGCCGGGGAGCTGTTTTTT; CDR3aa: CASGPTGGAGELFF
v_gene: TRBV27; len: 13; abundance: NA; d_gene: NA; j_gene: TRBJ1-2; CDR3nt: TGTGCCAGCAGGGAGGTGGGGTCCTATGGCTACACCTTC; CDR3aa: CASREVGSYGYTF
v_gene: TRBV6-5; len: 13; abundance: once; d_gene: TRBD1; j_gene: TRBJ2-7; CDR3nt: TGTGCCACCGGACAGGTTGAGCCCTACGAGCAGTACTTC; CDR3aa: CATGQVEPYEQYF
v_gene: TRBV9; len: 15; abundance: NA; d_gene: TRBD1; j_gene: TRBJ2-7; CDR3nt: TGTGCCAGCAGCCCTATGGGACAGATAGACTACGAGCAGTACTTC; CDR3aa: CASSPMGQIDYEQYF
v_gene: TRBV12-5; len: 16; abundance: NA; d_gene: TRBD2; j_gene: TRBJ2-3; CDR3nt: TGTGCTAGTGGTTTTAGCCTTGCGGGAGGGGTCGATACGCAGTATTTT; CDR3aa: CASGFSLAGGVDTQYF
v_gene: TRBV2; len: 18; abundance: NA; d_gene: TRBD1; j_gene: TRBJ2-1; CDR3nt: TGTGCCAGCAGCCCCCAACGGAGGGGGACAGGGTCGTACAATGAGCAGTTCTTC; CDR3aa: CASSPQRRGTGSYNEQFF
v_gene: TRBV5-4; len: 13; abundance: NA; d_gene: NA; j_gene: TRBJ2-7; CDR3nt: TGTGCCAGCAGCCGACTAGATGCCTACGAGCAGTACTTC; CDR3aa: CASSRLDAYEQYF
v_gene: TRBV5-1; len: 13; abundance: NA; d_gene: NA; j_gene: TRBJ2-7; CDR3nt: TGCGCCAGCAGCTTAGCACTACGGGACGAGCAGTACTTC; CDR3aa: CASSLALRDEQYF
v_gene: TRBV4-2; len: 12; abundance: NA; d_gene: NA; j_gene: TRBJ2-7; CDR3nt: TGTGCCAGCAGCCAAGGTTCTTACGAGCAGTACTTC; CDR3aa: CASSQGSYEQYF
v_gene: TRBV7-9; len: 15; abundance: NA; d_gene: TRBD1; j_gene: TRBJ1-1; CDR3nt: TGTGCCAGCAGCAGGACAGGTCTTTTGAACACTGAAGCTTTCTTT; CDR3aa: CASSRTGLLNTEAFF
v_gene: TRBV6-1; len: 15; abundance: few; d_gene: NA; j_gene: TRBJ2-7; CDR3nt: TGTGCCAGCAGTGAAACCCCGGGACCTGTATACGAGCAGTACTTC; CDR3aa: CASSETPGPVYEQYF
v_gene: TRBV6-1; len: 16; abundance: medium-sized; d_gene: NA; j_gene: TRBJ1-2; CDR3nt: TGTGCCAGCAGTGTGGAGTCAGCATCCCCTAACTATGGCTACACCTTC; CDR3aa: CASSVESASPNYGYTF
v_gene: TRBV4-1; len: 14; abundance: NA; d_gene: NA; j_gene: TRBJ2-2; CDR3nt: TGCGCCAGCAGCCAGGGGATGAACACCGGGGAGCTGTTTTTT; CDR3aa: CASSQGMNTGELFF
v_gene: TRBV19; len: 16; abundance: NA; d_gene: TRBD2; j_gene: TRBJ2-2; CDR3nt: TGTGCCAGTAGATCCCGACTAGCGGGACTCACCGGGGAGCTGTTTTTT; CDR3aa: CASRSRLAGLTGELFF
v_gene: TRBV5-4; len: 16; abundance: NA; d_gene: TRBD2; j_gene: TRBJ2-1; CDR3nt: TGTGCCAGCAGTAATCCGGGACTAGCGGGAGTTCGTGAGCAGTTCTTC; CDR3aa: CASSNPGLAGVREQFF
v_gene: TRBV13; len: 15; abundance: NA; d_gene: TRBD1; j_gene: TRBJ2-1; CDR3nt: TGTGCCAGCAGCTTAGGGCACAGGGGATACAATGAGCAGTTCTTC; CDR3aa: CASSLGHRGYNEQFF
v_gene: TRBV28; len: 11; abundance: once; d_gene: NA; j_gene: TRBJ2-1; CDR3nt: TGTGCCAGCAGTTTAGGCTATGAGCAGTTCTTC; CDR3aa: CASSLGYEQFF
v_gene: TRBV11-2; len: 14; abundance: NA; d_gene: NA; j_gene: TRBJ1-6; CDR3nt: TGTGCCAGCAGCCCCGGGGTTGATAATTCACCCCTCCACTTT; CDR3aa: CASSPGVDNSPLHF
v_gene: TRBV7-9; len: 12; abundance: NA; d_gene: NA; j_gene: TRBJ1-5; CDR3nt: TGTGCCAGCACCCAGGGAAATCAGCCCCAGCATTTT; CDR3aa: CASTQGNQPQHF
v_gene: TRBV21-1; len: 18; abundance: NA; d_gene: NA; j_gene: TRBJ1-1; CDR3nt: TGTGCCAGCAGCAAAGGGGGGAACATCTCAATAAGGAACACTGAAGCTTTCTTT; CDR3aa: CASSKGGNISIRNTEAFF
v_gene: TRBV9; len: 14; abundance: NA; d_gene: NA; j_gene: TRBJ2-7; CDR3nt: TGTGCCAGCAGCGAGGGGGACGGATGGTACGAGCAGTACTTC; CDR3aa: CASSEGDGWYEQYF
v_gene: TRBV7-6; len: 13; abundance: NA; d_gene: NA; j_gene: TRBJ2-7; CDR3nt: TGTGCCAGCAGCTTAGCGACGGGGTCCGAGCAGTACTTC; CDR3aa: CASSLATGSEQYF